Below, 4 T cell receptor beta chains from the same sample are listed, as sequenced in a study of blood T cell repertoires in COVID-19. TCRdb keeps only in-frame clones here, not all; method: immunoSEQ multiplex PCR. The data contain around 310,000 clones, roughly 90% of them singletons. Sample: peripheral blood. Receptors originate from a woman under 40 with COVID-19, enrolled during active disease.

The chain combines TRBV5-5 with TRBJ2-7; 8 positions match TRBD2. Germline loops: CDR1 SGHKS, CDR2 YYEKEE (reference sequence). The CDR3 consists of 16 residues. J gave up 4 bases and V 6 bases, and 15 bases lay outside the gene matches. CDR3 sequence reads: CASTTRPGLESYEQYF. In DNA form, the CDR3 reads TGTGCCAGCACGACTAGACCGGGACTAGAGTCATACGAGCAGTACTTC. The whole variable domain, filled in from reference TRBV5-5 and TRBJ2-7, reads DAGVTQSPTHLIKTRGQQVTLRCSPISGHKSVSWYQQVLGQGPQFIFQYYEKEERGRGNFPDRFSARQFPNYSSELNVNALLLGDSALYLCASTTRPGLESYEQYFGPGTRLTVT.

The rearrangement uses TRBV6-5 and TRBJ2-2; D is ambiguous. Germline CDR1 is MNHEY and CDR2 is SVGAGI. The CDR3 has 13 amino acids. Between the trimmed V and J ends, which lost 0 bases and 10 bases, there was a span of 9 bases. The CDR3 region is CASSYSPRSELFF. DNA of the CDR3: TGTGCCAGCAGTTACTCGCCCAGATCGGAGCTGTTTTTT.

This clone was detected only a few times. The chain employs TRBV6-2 or TRBV6-3 and TRBJ2-3; the D gene is possibly TRBD2 (7 bases). Trimming removed 3 bases at V and 4 bases at J, with 11 bases between. CDR3 length equals 14 residues. Germline V lookup: CDR1 MNHEY, CDR2 SVGEGT. CDR3 DNA sequence: TGTGCCAGCAGTTATGGGGGGGGCGCAGATACGCAGTATTTT. Protein: CASSYGGGADTQYF.

The chain recombines TRBV7-9 with TRBJ1-1, with D maybe TRBD1 (5 bases). The CDR3 spans 15 residues. The V gene's germline CDR1 is SEHNR and CDR2 FQNEAQ (reference sequence). Trimming stripped 3 bases from V and 0 bases from J, with 11 bases between. Written as DNA, the CDR3 is TGTGCCAGCAGCTTGGCGGGACGGATGAACACTGAAGCTTTCTTT. Encoded protein: CASSLAGRMNTEAFF.